Listed below are T cell receptor beta chains from one sample, sequenced in a study of human T cells and chemical hapten exposure. Via MiXCR, TCRdb re-called the RACE reads, giving one row per CDR3 protein. The sample gives under 130,000 distinct CDR3 sequences, under 40% of which show up once; around 2.7% is in the top ten. The sequencing here drew on whole blood, taken in connection with sensitization to the hapten diphenylcyclopropenone (DPC). The receptors originated from a man in his forties with alopecia areata. Some clones in this sample may be carry-over from other donors' samples. The CDR3 runs from the conserved cysteine through the conserved F or W. Each record gives: J gene, clone size, V gene, D gene, CDR3 protein, CDR3 DNA. A D gene is named only where the DNA matches it firmly. Clone sizes are given selectively: once, few, many, or a class where the clone is expanded.

>TRBJ2-7|few|TRBV7-2|NA
CASSLAKNNGYEQYF
TGTGCCAGCAGCTTAGCGAAAAATAACGGCTACGAGCAGTACTTC
>TRBJ2-5|NA|TRBV29-1|TRBD1
CSVEGQGVYVETQYF
TGCAGCGTTGAGGGACAGGGAGTTTACGTTGAGACCCAGTACTTC
>TRBJ1-4|few|TRBV12-3/TRBV12-4|NA
CASRSSRGFATNEKLFF
TGTGCCAGCAGAAGCTCACGAGGATTTGCAACTAATGAAAAACTGTTTTTT
>TRBJ2-7|NA|TRBV19|NA
CASGDGPYEQYF
TGTGCCAGTGGGGACGGACCCTACGAGCAGTACTTC
>TRBJ2-7|NA|TRBV4-3|NA
CASSQDPGLGGRDYEQYF
TGCGCCAGCAGCCAAGATCCGGGTTTAGGGGGGAGGGACTACGAGCAGTACTTC
>TRBJ2-1|few|TRBV7-9|NA
CASSHRTATYNEQFF
TGTGCCAGCAGCCATAGGACAGCAACCTACAATGAGCAGTTCTTC
>TRBJ2-1|few|TRBV7-8|TRBD2
CASSLSVSGGGYNEQFF
TGTGCCAGCAGCTTATCGGTGTCGGGAGGCGGCTACAATGAGCAGTTCTTC
>TRBJ2-2|few|TRBV29-1|NA
CSVVIGAGGELFF
TGCAGCGTTGTGATCGGGGCGGGCGGGGAGCTGTTTTTT
>TRBJ2-3|few|TRBV4-2|NA
CASSLNMGDTQYF
TGTGCCAGCAGCCTCAACATGGGGGATACGCAGTATTTT
>TRBJ1-2|NA|TRBV10-3|TRBD1
CAISESGQGINYGYTF
TGTGCCATCAGTGAGTCGGGACAGGGGATCAACTATGGCTACACCTTC
>TRBJ1-1|NA|TRBV6-5|NA
CAIRRTEAFF
TGTGCCATCAGAAGGACTGAAGCTTTCTTT
>TRBJ2-2|few|TRBV10-3|NA
CAISVGWDTGELFF
TGTGCCATCAGTGTGGGATGGGACACCGGGGAGCTGTTTTTT
>TRBJ2-1|NA|TRBV5-1|NA
CASSLDTVGEQFF
TGCGCCAGCAGCTTAGATACCGTCGGTGAGCAGTTCTTC
>TRBJ2-3|few|TRBV5-1|NA
CASSEDSRRADTQYF
TGCGCCAGCAGCGAAGACTCACGGCGCGCAGATACGCAGTATTTT
>TRBJ2-3|few|TRBV11-2|TRBD2
CASSLSGRAGLSDTQYF
TGTGCCAGCAGCTTATCCGGGAGGGCCGGTTTATCAGATACGCAGTATTTT
>TRBJ2-5|few|TRBV7-6|TRBD2
CASRTLGGNLQETQYF
TGTGCCAGCAGGACCTTGGGAGGGAACTTGCAAGAGACCCAGTACTTC
>TRBJ1-1|few|TRBV12-5|NA
CAGLQGRAEAFF
TGTGCTGGGCTCCAGGGGCGGGCTGAAGCTTTCTTT
>TRBJ2-5|few|TRBV20-1|NA
CSARDGGAGETQYF
TGCAGTGCTAGAGATGGAGGGGCTGGAGAGACCCAGTACTTC
>TRBJ2-3|NA|TRBV11-2|TRBD2
CASRLAGYTDTQYF
TGTGCCAGCAGACTAGCGGGCTACACAGATACGCAGTATTTT
>TRBJ2-6|NA|TRBV9|NA
CASSVGVSGANVLTF
TGTGCCAGCAGCGTAGGAGTCTCTGGGGCCAACGTCCTGACTTTC
>TRBJ2-7|NA|TRBV18|NA
CASSPLGATYEQYF
TGTGCCAGCTCACCACTAGGGGCGACCTACGAGCAGTACTTC
>TRBJ1-6|few|TRBV6-2/TRBV6-3|TRBD1
CASSYRGGWDSPLHF
TGTGCCAGCAGTTACCGAGGGGGCTGGGATTCACCCCTCCACTTT
>TRBJ1-1|few|TRBV29-1|NA
CSGRQTNTEAFF
TGCAGCGGGAGACAGACGAACACTGAAGCTTTCTTT
>TRBJ2-7|NA|TRBV2|NA
CASSEPDPEQYF
TGTGCCAGCAGCGAACCTGACCCGGAGCAGTACTTC
>TRBJ1-3|NA|TRBV6-6|NA
CASNEPPNTIYF
TGTGCCAGCAACGAACCCCCAAACACCATATATTTT
>TRBJ2-7|few|TRBV18|TRBD2
CASSLAGPDYEQYF
TGTGCCAGCTCCCTAGCGGGACCAGACTACGAGCAGTACTTC
>TRBJ1-5|few|TRBV2|TRBD1
CASRQGPGNQPQHF
TGTGCCAGCAGACAGGGGCCCGGCAATCAGCCCCAGCATTTT
>TRBJ2-1|few|TRBV5-1|NA
CASSTRGGAGVTNEQFF
TGCGCCAGCAGCACCCGAGGGGGGGCGGGAGTTACAAATGAGCAGTTCTTC
>TRBJ2-1|NA|TRBV14|TRBD2
CASSPTSGRVGEQFF
TGTGCCAGCAGCCCAACTAGCGGGAGGGTTGGTGAGCAGTTCTTC
>TRBJ1-1|NA|TRBV7-2|NA
CASSPTIPEAFF
TGTGCCAGCAGTCCCACCATACCTGAAGCTTTCTTT
>TRBJ2-1|few|TRBV29-1|TRBD2
CSVTTGTSVYNEQFF
TGCAGCGTCACTACCGGGACTAGCGTTTACAATGAGCAGTTCTTC
>TRBJ1-5|NA|TRBV12-3/TRBV12-4|NA
CASSSAVGNQPQHF
TGTGCCAGCAGTTCAGCTGTGGGCAATCAGCCCCAGCATTTT